This TCR beta chain was captured in a study of blood T cell repertoires in COVID-19. Study-wide context: Italy, Spain and the United States were the sources of the convalescent and acute COVID-19 samples. PBMCs, B-cell-depleted T cells, or T cells were the source of the cDNA or gDNA that made up the material.

The length of the CDR3 is 14 residues. The V gene's germline CDR1 is MNHEY and CDR2 SVGAGI. The V end was cut by 10 bases, the J end by 2 bases, with 17 bases between. Original methodology: Reference gene primer amplification yielded estimated nucleated cell counts. Measured with immunoSEQ multiplex PCR; TCRdb has only the in-frame clones, and not every one. The DNA gave D and trimming, while V, J and clone size come from that table. The sample includes about 96,000 clones, around three quarters of them seen just once. The rearrangement joins TRBV6-5 to TRBJ1-1, with D perhaps TRBD1 (5 bases). Sequenced material: peripheral blood. This clonotype was obtained from a man between 45 and 60 years old who had recovered from COVID-19. CDR3 nucleotide sequence: TGTGCCACCCGGAGGGATGGGGCTAACACTGAAGCTTTCTTT. Residues: CATRRDGANTEAFF.